This record covers a single T cell receptor beta chain. Its specificity is not known. One entry per CDR3 protein, called by TCRdb with MiXCR from the 5' RACE reads. The data hold 550,000 to 700,000 distinct CDR3 sequences, with 21% observed a single time. The data stem from a study of identical twins. Overall study results and limits: Interpretation of the results relied on cross-sectional statistical analysis and not on following the same donors.

The junction had 9 bases not matched to a gene; V was cut back by 4 bases and J by 7 bases. Per germline, CDR1 SGHRS and CDR2 YFSETQ. This CDR3 is 15 amino acids long. Another study also made use of these data, one on T cells expressing NK-cell markers. That source adds: The eight sequenced donors comprised seven who were HCMV-seropositive and one who was seronegative.

The origin of this receptor is a woman between 18 and 30 years old in good health. The chain joins TRBV5-1 to TRBJ2-7, with TRBD2 identical over 12 bases. The sequencing input was PBMCs. The CDR3 here is CASSTRLAGAREQYF. In DNA form, the CDR3 reads TGCGCCAGCAGCACGAGACTAGCGGGAGCGAGGGAGCAGTACTTC. Looking up the rest from reference TRBV5-1 and TRBJ2-7 gives the full variable domain: KAGVTQTPRYLIKTRGQQVTLSCSPISGHRSVSWYQQTPGQGLQFLFEYFSETQRNKGNFPGRFSGRQFSNSRSEMNVSTLELGDSALYLCASSTRLAGAREQYFGPGTRLTVT.